What follows are 24 T cell receptor beta chains derived from one specimen sequenced in a study of lymphopenia after photon versus proton radiotherapy. Generated by immunoSEQ multiplex PCR, the TCRdb table keeps only in-frame clones and is missing some. The repertoire holds tens of thousands of clones, with 83% as singletons. The specimen was peripheral blood, collected from a patient treated with photon-based radiotherapy. Receptors originate from a man aged 50 or older with gastric cancer.

The chain uses TRBV4-1 and TRBJ2-7; D gene ambiguous. Germline V gene lookup returns CDR1 MGHRA and CDR2 YSYEKL. The CDR3 loop spans 11 amino acids. Trimming pared 0 bases from V and 6 bases from J, leaving 3 bases between. The CDR3 region is CASSQDSEQYF. DNA for the CDR3: TGCGCCAGCAGCCAAGACAGCGAGCAGTACTTC.

In its sample, this clone was seen a few times. The chain couples TRBV19 to TRBJ2-3; the D gene is possibly TRBD2 (5 bases). Trimming took off 2 bases at V and 1 base at J, with 10 bases between the two ends. The CDR3 runs 15 residues. CDR1 and CDR2 (germline): LNHDA, SQIVND (reference sequence). The CDR3: CASSISGLGTDTQYF. CDR3 bases: TGTGCCAGTAGTATATCGGGATTGGGCACAGATACGCAGTATTTT.

This clone was detected only a few times. This chain connects TRBV6-4 to TRBJ1-5; D not resolved. The CDR3 length is 13 residues. CDR1 and CDR2 (germline): MRHNA, SNTAGT. The germline V and J ends were trimmed by 0 bases and 3 bases, with 3 bases remaining between them. DNA for the CDR3: TGTGCCAGCAGTGACTCCCCCAATCAGCCCCAGCATTTT. It encodes CASSDSPNQPQHF.

V and J are TRBV5-4 and TRBJ2-5, with TRBD2 matching 7 bases. Judging by the DNA end, TRBJ2-7 fits better; the J call may be wrong. The CDR3 contains 14 residues. Germline CDR1 SGHNT, CDR2 YYREEE (reference sequence). The DNA for the CDR3 is TGTGCCAGCAGCTTTGCTAGCGGATCCTACGAGCAGTACTTC. The encoded protein is CASSFASGSYEQYF.

V is TRBV30 and J is TRBJ2-1; 13 positions match TRBD2. There are 14 residues in the CDR3. The germline gives CDR1 GTSNPN, CDR2 SVGIG (reference sequence). CDR3 sequence: CARTSGRAYNEQFF. The DNA for the CDR3 is TGTGCTCGGACTAGCGGGAGAGCCTACAATGAGCAGTTCTTC.

V and J are TRBV7-2 and TRBJ2-1; TRBD2 might be the D (5 bases). V lost 3 bases to trimming and J lost 15 bases, with 12 bases between them. Germline values: CDR1 SGHTA, CDR2 FQGNSA. CDR3 length: 11 residues. The CDR3 DNA reads as TGTGCCAGCAGCTTGGGCGGCGGGTGGTTCTTC. Its translation is CASSLGGGWFF.

This sequence joins TRBV18 and TRBJ2-5; no clear D. The CDR3 consists of 13 residues. CDR1 and CDR2 from the germline V gene are KGHSH and LQKENI. Deletions cut 6 bases from V and 3 bases from J, with 11 bases between. The CDR3 nucleotides are TGTGCCAGCTCGGTCTCCCGGGAAGAGACCCAGTACTTC. This codes for CASSVSREETQYF.

A word on this clone: The same CDR3 also results from other DNA sequences found in this sample. This chain uses TRBV11-3 with TRBJ2-2; D gene ambiguous. This CDR3 comprises 14 residues. In germline, CDR1 is SGHNT, CDR2 YENEEA. Between the trimmed V and J ends, which lost 1 base and 1 base, there was a span of 4 bases. This CDR3 is CASSLGGNTGELFF. The CDR3 DNA follows: TGTGCCAGCAGCTTAGGGGGGAACACCGGGGAGCTGTTTTTT.

This clone has a handful of counts. The chain combines TRBV5-8 with TRBJ2-3, with a possible D match to TRBD1 (5 bases). The CDR3 runs 16 residues. Trimming cost V 0 bases and J 0 bases, with 11 bases left between them. Germline assignment: CDR1 SGHTS and CDR2 YDEGEE. The CDR3 sequence is CASSLGQLPSTDTQYF. CDR3 DNA: TGTGCCAGCAGCTTGGGACAGCTTCCTAGCACAGATACGCAGTATTTT.

The chain uses TRBV19 and TRBJ1-2; D is possibly TRBD1 (6 bases). The CDR3 is 15 amino acids. Germline V lookup: CDR1 LNHDA, CDR2 SQIVND (reference sequence). The V gene lost 4 bases and the J gene lost 7 bases, with 19 bases spanning the gap. In nucleotides, the CDR3 is TGTGCCAGTAGTACAAATCAACAGGGCTTCGGTGGCTACACCTTC. Amino acids: CASSTNQQGFGGYTF.

This sequence joins TRBV2 and TRBJ1-5; D is possibly TRBD1 (5 bases). Trimming shortened V by 5 bases and J by 1 base, and 9 bases separated the two germline ends. The CDR3 covers 14 residues. The V gene's germline CDR1 is SNHLY and CDR2 FYNNEI. For the CDR3, the DNA is TGTGCCAGCAGTAGAGGGGCGAGCAATCAGCCCCAGCATTTT. Protein sequence: CASSRGASNQPQHF.

The gene calls are TRBV19 and TRBJ2-7; D is perhaps TRBD1 (6 bases). The CDR3 runs 13 residues. The germline V gene encodes CDR1 LNHDA and CDR2 SQIVND (reference sequence). Between the trimmed V and J ends, which lost 7 bases and 4 bases, there was a span of 14 bases. The DNA of the CDR3 is TGTGCCAGTACAGGGGCGATGGATTACGAGCAGTACTTC. Translating gives CASTGAMDYEQYF.

The chain has TRBV5-1 and TRBJ1-5; TRBD1 aligns across 8 bases. Germline CDR1 reads SGHRS; CDR2 reads YFSETQ. The CDR3 extends over 16 amino acids. V shed 3 bases and J 3 bases; nucleotides not matched to a gene: 8. The CDR3 is CASSWGDRLNNQPQHF. In DNA form, the CDR3 reads TGCGCCAGCAGCTGGGGGGACAGGTTAAACAATCAGCCCCAGCATTTT. The variable domain in full, completed from reference TRBV5-1 and TRBJ1-5, reads KAGVTQTPRYLIKTRGQQVTLSCSPISGHRSVSWYQQTPGQGLQFLFEYFSETQRNKGNFPGRFSGRQFSNSRSEMNVSTLELGDSALYLCASSWGDRLNNQPQHFGDGTRLSIL.

This clone was detected only once. The rearrangement joins TRBV7-6 to TRBJ2-1; D tentatively reads TRBD1 or TRBD2 (6 bases each). The CDR3 is 13 residues long. Trimming pared 0 bases from V and 10 bases from J, leaving 10 bases between. CDR1 SGHVS and CDR2 FNYEAQ come from the germline V gene. The CDR3 loop reads CASSLAAGGEQFF. The CDR3 region has the DNA TGTGCCAGCAGCTTAGCGGCCGGGGGCGAGCAGTTCTTC. Complete variable domain (other parts from reference TRBV7-6 and TRBJ2-1): GAGVSQSPRYKVTKRGQDVALRCDPISGHVSLYWYRQALGQGPEFLTYFNYEAQQDKSGLPNDRFSAERPEGSISTLTIQRTEQRDSAMYRCASSLAAGGEQFFGPGTRLTVL.

The chain carries TRBV6-5 and TRBJ1-2; 7 bases are shared with TRBD1. Per the germline V gene, CDR1 is MNHEY and CDR2 is SVGAGI. J gave up 5 bases and V 6 bases, and 6 bases lay outside the gene matches. This CDR3 contains 13 residues. The CDR3 coding sequence is TGTGCCAGCAGCACCGGGACAGATTATGGCTACACCTTC. As protein: CASSTGTDYGYTF.

This clone was seen only a few times. The V call is TRBV7-9, the J call TRBJ1-5, with a possible D match to TRBD1 (5 bases). Germline values: CDR1 SEHNR, CDR2 FQNEAQ (reference sequence). Trimming shortened V by 4 bases and J by 6 bases, and 10 bases separated the two germline ends. The CDR3 has 13 amino acids. The CDR3 coding sequence is TGTGCCAGCAGCTCCGGGACCGGTCAGCCCCAGCATTTT. Translating gives CASSSGTGQPQHF.

The chain couples TRBV11-3 to TRBJ2-7, with TRBD2 as a possible D gene (6 bases). The CDR3 has 12 amino acids. Germline-derived CDR1 and CDR2 are SGHNT and YENEEA. Trimming took 5 bases from V and 6 from J, leaving 11 bases between them. The CDR3 loop reads CASSPGGLEQYF. CDR3 coding DNA: TGTGCCAGCAGCCCCGGAGGGCTCGAGCAGTACTTC.

Of note for this clone: Sequence at one end of the junction differs from germline and may be a read error. CDR3 loop: CASSLGLQGTQYF. In DNA form, the CDR3 reads TGTGCCAGCAGCTTGGGACTACAAGGGACCCAGTACTTC. This chain uses TRBV5-6 with TRBJ2-5; D perhaps matches TRBD2 (5 bases). The CDR3 covers 13 residues. The germline V gene has CDR1 SGHDT and CDR2 YYEEEE.

The sample holds a few counts of this clone. Possible read error: a much larger clone is one base away. This same CDR3 is encoded by further DNA sequences in the sample. The chain carries TRBV2 and TRBJ2-3, with TRBD1 identical over 7 bases. CDR3 size: 15 residues. Germline values: CDR1 SNHLY, CDR2 FYNNEI. V shed 4 bases, J shed 0 bases, and the junction held 4 bases outside the gene matches. The CDR3 nucleotides read TGTGCCAGCAGTGCGGGGACAGCTAGCACAGATACGCAGTATTTT. Amino acid sequence: CASSAGTASTDTQYF.

The V gene is TRBV7-2, the J gene TRBJ1-1, with 9 bases aligning to TRBD1. Germline-derived CDR1 and CDR2 are SGHTA and FQGNSA. The V segment lost 1 base and the J segment 5 bases; nucleotides outside the gene matches: 8. CDR3 length equals 16 residues. This CDR3 reads CASSLVGDRVGTEAFF. CDR3 coding DNA: TGTGCCAGCAGCTTAGTGGGGGACAGGGTTGGGACTGAAGCTTTCTTT.

The chain links TRBV7-9 to TRBJ1-1; D is ambiguous. CDR3 size: 13 residues. Germline V gene data show CDR1 as SEHNR and CDR2 as FQNEAQ (reference sequence). Trimming took 5 bases from V and 1 from J, leaving 8 bases between them. Here the CDR3 reads CASSPEGNTEAFF. The CDR3 DNA reads TGTGCCAGCAGCCCCGAGGGGAACACTGAAGCTTTCTTT.

The chain has TRBV5-4 and TRBJ2-7, with D perhaps being TRBD1 or TRBD2 (5 bases each). The CDR3 length is 12 residues. The germline CDR1 and CDR2 sequences are SGHNT and YYREEE (reference sequence). The V end was cut by 2 bases, the J end by 4 bases, with 7 bases between. CDR3 region: CASSFGGYEQYF. The DNA of the CDR3 is TGTGCCAGCAGCTTTGGGGGATACGAGCAGTACTTC. The entire variable domain, with the rest obtained from reference TRBV5-4 and TRBJ2-7, is as follows: ETGVTQSPTHLIKTRGQQVTLRCSSQSGHNTVSWYQQALGQGPQFIFQYYREEENGRGNFPPRFSGLQFPNYSSELNVNALELDDSALYLCASSFGGYEQYFGPGTRLTVT.

This chain uses TRBV7-2 with TRBJ1-4; D is possibly TRBD1 (5 bases). Germline V gene sequence: CDR1 SGHTA, CDR2 FQGNSA. With 1 base removed from V and 7 bases from J, the gap between germline ends came to 13 bases. This CDR3 region has 15 residues. Here the CDR3 reads CASSLEGLRGEKLFF. The CDR3 DNA reads as TGTGCCAGCAGCTTAGAGGGATTGAGGGGTGAAAAACTGTTTTTT.

The chain couples TRBV5-5 to TRBJ1-1; unclear D gene. CDR3 length: 13 residues. The germline CDR1 and CDR2 sequences are SGHKS and YYEKEE (reference sequence). Deletions cut 2 bases from V and 10 bases from J, with 15 bases between. CDR3: CASSLRPEMIAFF. CDR3 bases: TGTGCCAGCAGCTTACGGCCAGAGATGATAGCTTTCTTT.